Sequencing of this T cell receptor beta chain was carried out in a study of CD8 T cells in ankylosing spondylitis (dated by TCRdb to the late 2010s). For the study in its entirety: The study set out to find disease-linked TCR variants by profiling T cell receptor beta repertoires in ankylosing spondylitis patients and healthy donors. The whole study cohort included 85 to 120 healthy donors and over 20 ankylosing spondylitis patients. Peripheral blood samples were taken, and synovial fluid was additionally collected from ankylosing spondylitis patients. Study-wide conclusions, independent of this receptor: Significant enrichment of the disease-linked clones was reported in matched synovial fluid samples from ankylosing spondylitis patients. Some motif variants had previously been reported in the synovial fluid and blood of reactive arthritis patients, which suggests shared mechanisms of disease initiation. The disease-linked clones showed a CD8+ phenotype and occurred at relatively low frequencies in peripheral blood. Blood from ankylosing spondylitis patients appeared to be characterized by a TCR beta motif made up of fewer than ten highly homologous amino acid variants.

A word on this clonotype: It has no known antigen specificity. No much larger clonotype is one base removed from it; base qualities were not supplied.

The sequencing machine was an Illumina HiSeq 2500. Quantitative 5'-RACE with molecular barcodes was the method used to prepare the TCR beta libraries. Regarding the original processing steps: Disease-linked TCR variants were identified with a new computational method built on a probabilistic model of VDJ rearrangement. TCRdb cleaned the public reads at Q25 with fastp, built clones with MiXCR and kept in-frame beta chains. A single entry per CDR3 protein holds the most common genes and DNA from its merged rows. These V and J calls derive from TCRdb rather than the authors' analysis. The sample table contains under 850,000 distinct CDR3 sequences; only one count was recorded for 15% to 20% of them. The biggest ten clones account for around a fifth of the sample. Input material: blood, either unsorted or a sorted T cell fraction (not recorded which). This sequence was found in a male donor with ankylosing spondylitis.

The CDR3 reads CASSRTGTEYEQYF. Read as DNA, the sequence is TGTGCCAGCAGCCGCACCGGGACAGAATACGAGCAGTACTTC. The chain is encoded by TRBV12-3 or TRBV12-4 joined to TRBJ2-7, with 7 bases aligning to TRBD1. Trimming removed 6 bases from V and 4 bases from J; the gene matches leave 9 bases unexplained. There are 14 amino acids in the CDR3, from cysteine to phenylalanine inclusive. The CDR3 DNA has 42 bases and is translated from base 1.